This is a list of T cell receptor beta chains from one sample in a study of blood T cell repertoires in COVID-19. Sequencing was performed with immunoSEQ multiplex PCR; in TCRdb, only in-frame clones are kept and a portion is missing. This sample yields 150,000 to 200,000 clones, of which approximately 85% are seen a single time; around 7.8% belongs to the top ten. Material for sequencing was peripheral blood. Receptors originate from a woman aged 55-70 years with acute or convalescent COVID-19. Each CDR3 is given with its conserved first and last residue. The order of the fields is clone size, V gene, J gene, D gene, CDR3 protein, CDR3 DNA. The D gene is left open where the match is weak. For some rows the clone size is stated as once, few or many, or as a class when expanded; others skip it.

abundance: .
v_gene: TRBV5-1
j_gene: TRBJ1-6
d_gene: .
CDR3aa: CASSLAGRGSPLHF
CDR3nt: TGCGCCAGCAGCTTGGCAGGGAGGGGTTCACCCCTCCACTTT

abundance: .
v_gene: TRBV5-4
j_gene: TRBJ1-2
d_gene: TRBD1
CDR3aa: CASSSVLGQADYGYTF
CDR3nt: TGTGCCAGCAGCTCCGTACTTGGACAGGCCGACTATGGCTACACCTTC

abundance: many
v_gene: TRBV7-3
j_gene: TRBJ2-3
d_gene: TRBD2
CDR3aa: CASSLAGGSTDTQYF
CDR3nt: TGTGCCAGCAGCTTAGCGGGAGGGAGCACAGATACGCAGTATTTT

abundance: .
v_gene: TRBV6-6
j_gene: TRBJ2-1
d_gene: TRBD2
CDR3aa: CASIRTSGTRGEQFF
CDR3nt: TGTGCCAGCATCCGGACTAGCGGGACTAGGGGTGAGCAGTTCTTC

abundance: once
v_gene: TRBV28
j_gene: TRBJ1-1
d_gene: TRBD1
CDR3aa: CASSLSGQGLTEAFF
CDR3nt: TGTGCCAGCAGTTTATCAGGACAGGGACTCACTGAAGCTTTCTTT

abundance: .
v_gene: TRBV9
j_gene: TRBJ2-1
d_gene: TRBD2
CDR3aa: CASSGKLAASYNEQFF
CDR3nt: TGTGCCAGCAGCGGTAAACTAGCGGCATCCTACAATGAGCAGTTCTTC

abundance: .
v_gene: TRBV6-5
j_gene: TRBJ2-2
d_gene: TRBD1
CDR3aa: CASSKTGGAGGELFF
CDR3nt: TGTGCCAGCAGTAAGACAGGGGGCGCGGGCGGGGAGCTGTTTTTT

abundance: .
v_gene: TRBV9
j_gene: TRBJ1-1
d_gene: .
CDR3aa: CASSVEISGPEAFF
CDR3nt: TGTGCCAGCAGCGTAGAGATTTCTGGGCCTGAAGCTTTCTTT

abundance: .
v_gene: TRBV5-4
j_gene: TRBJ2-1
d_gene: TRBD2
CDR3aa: CASSPGGSGGINYNEQFF
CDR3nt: TGTGCCAGCAGCCCCGGGGGTAGCGGGGGGATAAACTACAATGAGCAGTTCTTC

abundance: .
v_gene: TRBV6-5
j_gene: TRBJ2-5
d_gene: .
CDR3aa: CATRTDPGAETQYF
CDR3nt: TGTGCCACCCGGACAGACCCTGGTGCGGAGACCCAGTACTTC

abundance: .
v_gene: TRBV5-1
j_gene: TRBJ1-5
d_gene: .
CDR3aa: CASSLGGNNQPQHF
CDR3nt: TGCGCCAGCAGCTTGGGGGGCAACAATCAGCCCCAGCATTTT

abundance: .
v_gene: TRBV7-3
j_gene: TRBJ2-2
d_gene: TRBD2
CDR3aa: CASSLMGTSGSIGELFF
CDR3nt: TGTGCCAGCAGCTTAATGGGGACTAGCGGGAGTATCGGGGAGCTGTTTTTT

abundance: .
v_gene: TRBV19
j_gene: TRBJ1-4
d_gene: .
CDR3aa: CASSPPGIGGEKLFF
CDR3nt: TGTGCCAGTAGTCCCCCGGGCATAGGCGGGGAAAAACTGTTTTTT

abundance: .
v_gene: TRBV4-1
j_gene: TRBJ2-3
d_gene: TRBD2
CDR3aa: CASSQGLAGTSTDTQYF
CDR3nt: TGCGCCAGCAGCCAGGGACTAGCGGGAACTAGCACAGATACGCAGTATTTT